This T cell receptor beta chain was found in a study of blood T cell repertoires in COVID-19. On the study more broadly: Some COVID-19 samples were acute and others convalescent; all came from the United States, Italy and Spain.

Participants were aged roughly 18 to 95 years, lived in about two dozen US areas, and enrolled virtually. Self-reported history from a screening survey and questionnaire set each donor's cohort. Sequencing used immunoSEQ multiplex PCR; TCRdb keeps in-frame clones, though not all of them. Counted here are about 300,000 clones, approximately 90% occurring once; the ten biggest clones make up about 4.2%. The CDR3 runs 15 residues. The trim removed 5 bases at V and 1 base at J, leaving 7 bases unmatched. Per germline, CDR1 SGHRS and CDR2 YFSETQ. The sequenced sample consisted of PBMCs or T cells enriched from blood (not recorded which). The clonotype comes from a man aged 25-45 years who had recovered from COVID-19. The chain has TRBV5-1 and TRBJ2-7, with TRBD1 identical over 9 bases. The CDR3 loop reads CASRTPGQGSYEQYF. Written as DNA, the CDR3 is TGCGCCAGCAGGACTCCGGGACAGGGTTCCTACGAGCAGTACTTC.